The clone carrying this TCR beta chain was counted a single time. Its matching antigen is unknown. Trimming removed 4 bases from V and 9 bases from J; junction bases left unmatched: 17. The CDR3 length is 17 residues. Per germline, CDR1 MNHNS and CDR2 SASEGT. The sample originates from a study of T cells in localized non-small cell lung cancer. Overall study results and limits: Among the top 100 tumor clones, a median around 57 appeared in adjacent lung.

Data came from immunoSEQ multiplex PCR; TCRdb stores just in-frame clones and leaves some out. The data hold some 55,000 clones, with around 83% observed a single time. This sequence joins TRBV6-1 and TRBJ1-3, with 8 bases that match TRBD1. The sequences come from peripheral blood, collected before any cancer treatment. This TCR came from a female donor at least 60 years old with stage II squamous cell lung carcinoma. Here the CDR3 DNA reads TGTGCCAGCAGTGGCCTCCAAGCAGGACAGGGATTGGGCACCATATATTTT. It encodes CASSGLQAGQGLGTIYF.